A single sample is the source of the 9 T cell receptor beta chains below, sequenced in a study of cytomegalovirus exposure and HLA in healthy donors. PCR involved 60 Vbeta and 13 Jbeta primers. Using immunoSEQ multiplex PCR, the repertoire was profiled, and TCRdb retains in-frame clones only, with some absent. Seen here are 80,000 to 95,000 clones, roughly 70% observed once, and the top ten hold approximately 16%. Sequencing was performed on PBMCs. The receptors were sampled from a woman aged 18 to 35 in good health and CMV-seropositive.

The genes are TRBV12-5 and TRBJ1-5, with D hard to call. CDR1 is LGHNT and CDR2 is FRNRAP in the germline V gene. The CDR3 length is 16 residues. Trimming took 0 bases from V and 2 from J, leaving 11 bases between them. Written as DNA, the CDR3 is TGTGCTAGTGGTTTGGTATCCGGTATCGGCAATCAGCCCCAGCATTTT. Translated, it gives CASGLVSGIGNQPQHF.

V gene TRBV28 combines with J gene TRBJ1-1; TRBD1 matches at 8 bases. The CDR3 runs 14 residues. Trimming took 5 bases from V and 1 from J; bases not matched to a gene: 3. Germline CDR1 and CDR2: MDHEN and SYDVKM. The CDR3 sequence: CASSTQGGNTEAFF. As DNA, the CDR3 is TGTGCCAGCAGTACACAGGGGGGGAACACTGAAGCTTTCTTT.

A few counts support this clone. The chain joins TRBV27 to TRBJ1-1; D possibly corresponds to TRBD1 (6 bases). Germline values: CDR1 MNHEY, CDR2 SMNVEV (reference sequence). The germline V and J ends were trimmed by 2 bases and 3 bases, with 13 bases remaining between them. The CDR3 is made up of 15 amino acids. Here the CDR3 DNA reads TGTGCCAGCAGTTTACGGGGGCGGGGGGACACTGAAGCTTTCTTT. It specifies CASSLRGRGDTEAFF.

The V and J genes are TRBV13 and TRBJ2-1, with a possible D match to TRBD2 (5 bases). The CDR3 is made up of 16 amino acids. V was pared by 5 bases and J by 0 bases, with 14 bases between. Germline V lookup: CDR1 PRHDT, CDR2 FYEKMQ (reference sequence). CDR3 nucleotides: TGTGCCAGCAGCATCACCCCGGGGAGCTCCTACAATGAGCAGTTCTTC. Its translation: CASSITPGSSYNEQFF. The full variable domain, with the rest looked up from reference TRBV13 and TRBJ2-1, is AAGVIQSPRHLIKEKRETATLKCYPIPRHDTVYWYQQGPGQDPQFLISFYEKMQSDKGSIPDRFSAQQFSDYHSELNMSSLELGDSALYFCASSITPGSSYNEQFFGPGTRLTVL.

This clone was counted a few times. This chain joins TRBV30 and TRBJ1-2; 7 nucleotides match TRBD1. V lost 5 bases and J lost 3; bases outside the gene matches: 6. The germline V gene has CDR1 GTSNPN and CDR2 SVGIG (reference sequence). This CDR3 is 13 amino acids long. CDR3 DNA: TGTGCCTGGGCTCGACAGGGTTACTATGGCTACACCTTC. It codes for CAWARQGYYGYTF.

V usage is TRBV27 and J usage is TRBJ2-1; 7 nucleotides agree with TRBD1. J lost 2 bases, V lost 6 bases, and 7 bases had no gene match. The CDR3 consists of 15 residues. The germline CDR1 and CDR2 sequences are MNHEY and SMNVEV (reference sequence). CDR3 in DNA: TGTGCCAGCAGGACCGACAGGGCCCCCTACAATGAGCAGTTCTTC. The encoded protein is CASRTDRAPYNEQFF.

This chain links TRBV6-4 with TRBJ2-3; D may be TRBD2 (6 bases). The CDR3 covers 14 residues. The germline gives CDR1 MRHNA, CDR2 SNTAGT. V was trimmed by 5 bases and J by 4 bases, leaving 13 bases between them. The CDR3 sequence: CASSSTGGADTQYF. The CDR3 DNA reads TGTGCCAGCAGTTCGACCGGAGGGGCAGATACGCAGTATTTT.

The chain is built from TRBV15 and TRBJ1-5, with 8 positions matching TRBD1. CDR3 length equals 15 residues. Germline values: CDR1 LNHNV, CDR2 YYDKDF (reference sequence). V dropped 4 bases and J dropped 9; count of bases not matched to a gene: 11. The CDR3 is CATSTVDRAWGPQHF. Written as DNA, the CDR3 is TGTGCCACCAGCACGGTGGACAGGGCCTGGGGGCCCCAGCATTTT.

The CDR3 spells CASSLSGKGHEQFF. The CDR3 DNA reads TGTGCCAGCAGCCTTAGCGGGAAGGGCCACGAGCAGTTCTTC. The V call is TRBV5-6, the J call TRBJ2-1; 8 bases fit TRBD2. V dropped 4 bases and J dropped 10; count of bases not matched to a gene: 10. Germline V gene data show CDR1 as SGHDT and CDR2 as YYEEEE. The CDR3 length is 14 residues.